These 22 T cell receptor beta chains were all obtained from the same sample, sequenced in a study of blood T cell repertoires in COVID-19 (dated by TCRdb to the early 2020s). Libraries came from the immunoSEQ multiplex PCR assay. TCRdb carries this immuneACCESS record with in-frame sequences only. Its versions omit some clonotypes, under half of them owing to an unresolved V gene in the studies checked, with the rest unexplained. The sample data list around 280,000 clones, and approximately 84% of these were observed just once. Jointly, the top ten make up less than 2.5% of the sample. Sequenced: peripheral blood. Every receptor here comes from a woman aged 25 to 39 who had recovered from COVID-19.

The chain employs TRBV7-2 and TRBJ2-5, with D possibly being TRBD2 (5 bases). The CDR3 has 14 amino acids. Trimming took 2 bases from V and 2 from J, leaving 9 bases between them. CDR1 is SGHTA, CDR2 FQGNSA, per germline. DNA of the CDR3: TGTGCCAGCAGCTTACAAAGCGGACAAGAGACCCAGTACTTC. Translating it yields CASSLQSGQETQYF.

The rearrangement links TRBV2 to TRBJ1-2, with D maybe TRBD1 (5 bases). The CDR3 totals 14 residues. CDR1 is SNHLY and CDR2 is FYNNEI in the germline V gene. Between the trimmed V and J ends, which lost 11 bases and 4 bases, there was a span of 20 bases. The CDR3 protein is CAGGTQAKGYGYTF. The CDR3 DNA reads TGTGCCGGCGGGACGCAGGCCAAGGGCTATGGCTACACCTTC.

This rearrangement joins TRBV5-4 to TRBJ1-1; the match to TRBD1 covers 9 bases. This CDR3 is built from 14 residues. V shed 1 base, J shed 7 bases, and the junction held 5 bases outside the gene matches. CDR1 and CDR2 from the germline V gene are SGHNT and YYREEE (reference sequence). The CDR3 coding sequence is TGTGCCAGCAGCTTGAGGGACAGGGAGTTTGAAGCTTTCTTT. Encoded protein: CASSLRDREFEAFF.

The chain is built from TRBV7-2 and TRBJ2-7, with D perhaps TRBD2 (5 bases). Germline-derived CDR1 and CDR2 are SGHTA and FQGNSA. Deletions cut 2 bases from V and 5 bases from J, with 13 bases between. This CDR3 is built from 14 residues. The CDR3 sequence is CASSLSRGSDEQYF. Written as DNA, the CDR3 is TGTGCCAGCAGCTTAAGTCGGGGTTCGGACGAGCAGTACTTC.

This chain connects TRBV5-4 to TRBJ1-6; TRBD1 matches at 8 bases. Germline-derived CDR1 and CDR2 are SGHNT and YYREEE (reference sequence). This CDR3 comprises 15 residues. V lost 0 bases, J lost 9 bases, and 5 bases stayed unmatched. DNA for the CDR3: TGTGCCAGCAGCTTGGAACAGGGGGTGGGTTCACCCCTCCACTTT. Translated, it gives CASSLEQGVGSPLHF.

A few counts support this clone. At one end, the junction sequence differs from germline, possibly due to a read error. The V call is TRBV7-7, the J call TRBJ1-2; no clear D gene. Germline values: CDR1 SSHAT, CDR2 FNYEAQ (reference sequence). The CDR3 has 12 residues. In DNA form, the CDR3 reads TGTGCTAGCAGCTTAGTCTGGAGAGGCTACACCTTC. Its translation is CASSLVWRGYTF.

This chain links TRBV9 with TRBJ1-6; a weak D match, TRBD1 (5 bases). The germline V and J ends were trimmed by 0 bases and 12 bases, with 10 bases remaining between them. The germline V gene encodes CDR1 SGDLS and CDR2 YYNGEE. This CDR3 spans 13 amino acids. The CDR3 sequence is CASSVGLGGPLHF. The CDR3 region has the DNA TGTGCCAGCAGCGTAGGTCTGGGGGGACCCCTCCACTTT.

This clone was detected only a few times. The chain recombines TRBV7-9 with TRBJ2-7; TRBD2 agrees at 7 bases. CDR3 length: 16 amino acids. Trimming at V came to 6 bases and at J to 0 bases, leaving 11 bases not matched to a gene. Germline lookup yields CDR1 SEHNR and CDR2 FQNEAQ (reference sequence). DNA for the CDR3: TGTGCCAGCAGACATACCGGGACTACGAGCTCCTACGAGCAGTACTTC. Amino acids: CASRHTGTTSSYEQYF.

The sample holds one count of this clone. V usage is TRBV5-4 and J usage is TRBJ1-5; the D gene is possibly TRBD1 (5 bases). CDR1 and CDR2 (germline): SGHNT, YYREEE (reference sequence). The CDR3 length is 14 residues. V dropped 7 bases and J dropped 0 bases, with 11 bases sitting between them. CDR3 amino acids: CASPGHSSNQPQHF. The CDR3 DNA reads TGTGCCAGCCCCGGACACTCTAGCAATCAGCCCCAGCATTTT.

This chain uses TRBV5-1 with TRBJ2-1, with unresolved D. Germline CDR1 and CDR2: SGHRS and YFSETQ. CDR3 length equals 14 residues. The V and J ends lost 0 bases and 5 bases respectively, with 9 bases between them. CDR3 loop: CASSLGDFNNEQFF. CDR3 in DNA: TGCGCCAGCAGCTTGGGCGACTTCAACAATGAGCAGTTCTTC.

This rearrangement joins TRBV7-9 to TRBJ2-7, with D possibly being TRBD1 (5 bases). V was pared by 0 bases and J by 6 bases, with 12 bases between. Germline assignment: CDR1 SEHNR and CDR2 FQNEAQ (reference sequence). The CDR3 length is 14 residues. CDR3 protein: CASSLAKQGGEQYF. The CDR3 DNA follows: TGTGCCAGCAGCTTAGCGAAGCAGGGCGGCGAGCAGTACTTC.

The V gene is TRBV6-5, the J gene TRBJ1-3; 11 bases line up with TRBD1. The germline V gene has CDR1 MNHEY and CDR2 SVGAGI. The CDR3 is 15 residues long. Losses at the gene ends were 7 bases for V and 2 bases for J; bases not matched to a gene: 4. The CDR3 here is CASTRDRGAGNTIYF. In DNA, the CDR3 is TGTGCCAGCACCCGGGACAGGGGGGCTGGAAACACCATATATTTT.

The V and J genes are TRBV2 and TRBJ2-2; the D gene is possibly TRBD2 (5 bases). V lost 4 bases and J lost 4, with 10 bases in between. CDR3 size: 14 residues. Germline V gene lookup returns CDR1 SNHLY and CDR2 FYNNEI. CDR3 amino acids: CASSGLAPTGELFF. CDR3 DNA sequence: TGTGCCAGCAGTGGTCTAGCCCCCACCGGGGAGCTGTTTTTT.

This clone was seen a single time. This chain connects TRBV3-1 (or the pseudogene TRBV3-2) to TRBJ1-1, with 8 positions matching TRBD1. This CDR3 region has 16 residues. Germline values: CDR1 LGHDT, CDR2 YNNKEL (reference sequence). Trimming took 4 bases from V and 0 from J; bases not matched to a gene: 7. CDR3 in DNA: TGTGCCAGCAGCCCGCGGACAGGGCCAATGAACACTGAAGCTTTCTTT. Its protein product is CASSPRTGPMNTEAFF.

This clone was seen more than once but under ten times. The genes are TRBV4-3 and TRBJ2-2; D is possibly TRBD1 (6 bases). The CDR3 runs to 15 residues. Germline V gives CDR1 LGHNA, CDR2 YSLEER. Trimming stripped 4 bases from V and 4 bases from J, with 13 bases between. The CDR3 sequence is CASSPRDKGTGELFF. The CDR3 bases are TGCGCCAGCAGCCCCCGGGACAAAGGCACCGGGGAGCTGTTTTTT.

This chain connects TRBV30 to TRBJ2-5; 8 bases agree with TRBD2. The CDR3 runs to 14 residues. J gave up 7 bases and V 3 bases, and 10 bases lay outside the gene matches. Germline V CDR1 and CDR2: GTSNPN, SVGIG (reference sequence). As DNA, the CDR3 is TGTGCCTGGAGGGTGGCCGGGGGGGCTGGGACCCAGTACTTC. Translation gives CAWRVAGGAGTQYF.

The gene calls are TRBV7-6 and TRBJ2-1; D perhaps matches TRBD2 (6 bases). This CDR3 is built from 16 residues. CDR1 is SGHVS, CDR2 FNYEAQ, per germline. Trimming left V 1 base short and J 4 bases short, with 14 bases between. CDR3 sequence (DNA): TGTGCCAGCAGCTTAGTGGGGGGTGAACCTTACAATGAGCAGTTCTTC. Protein: CASSLVGGEPYNEQFF. The full variable domain, completed using reference TRBV7-6 and TRBJ2-1, is GAGVSQSPRYKVTKRGQDVALRCDPISGHVSLYWYRQALGQGPEFLTYFNYEAQQDKSGLPNDRFSAERPEGSISTLTIQRTEQRDSAMYRCASSLVGGEPYNEQFFGPGTRLTVL.

As for this clone: The identical CDR3 is also encoded by other nucleotide sequences in the sample. The rearrangement links TRBV27 to TRBJ2-7; D is perhaps TRBD1 (5 bases). The germline CDR1 and CDR2 sequences are MNHEY and SMNVEV (reference sequence). V was pared by 8 bases and J by 0 bases, with 11 bases between. CDR3 size: 13 residues. The CDR3 loop is CASSLGDSYEQYF. CDR3 bases: TGTGCCAGCTCCCTAGGGGACTCCTACGAGCAGTACTTC.

This clone was seen only once. The V and J genes are TRBV30 and TRBJ1-1, with D hard to call. CDR3 length: 14 amino acids. CDR1 and CDR2 from the germline V gene are GTSNPN and SVGIG (reference sequence). V lost 4 bases to trimming and J lost 1 base, with 13 bases between them. DNA for the CDR3: TGTGCCTGGACCCTACCAGGCCCGAACACTGAAGCTTTCTTT. It specifies CAWTLPGPNTEAFF.

The V and J genes are TRBV28 and TRBJ2-7, with D maybe TRBD2 (6 bases). Trimming cost V 8 bases and J 0 bases, with 17 bases left between them. The CDR3 contains 15 residues. The germline gives CDR1 MDHEN, CDR2 SYDVKM. In nucleotides, the CDR3 is TGTGCCAGCGCGGCGCTGGCGGGGAGCTCCTACGAGCAGTACTTC. Translated: CASAALAGSSYEQYF.

The CDR3 sequence is CASSRQPQLYNSPLHF. The DNA for the CDR3 is TGTGCCAGCAGCCGACAGCCTCAGTTATATAATTCACCCCTCCACTTT. V and J are TRBV6-4 and TRBJ1-6; possible D gene TRBD1, 5 bases. The length of the CDR3 is 16 residues. Trimming pared 6 bases from V and 4 bases from J, leaving 16 bases between. Germline CDR1 MRHNA, CDR2 SNTAGT.

This chain uses TRBV19 with TRBJ1-2, with 7 bases that match TRBD1. Germline CDR1 LNHDA, CDR2 SQIVND (reference sequence). The CDR3 loop spans 16 amino acids. The trim removed 7 bases at V and 8 bases at J, leaving 19 bases unmatched. CDR3 sequence: CASTPRRGRGTDGYTF. The CDR3, as DNA: TGTGCCAGTACCCCTCGCCGGGGCAGGGGGACGGACGGCTACACCTTC.